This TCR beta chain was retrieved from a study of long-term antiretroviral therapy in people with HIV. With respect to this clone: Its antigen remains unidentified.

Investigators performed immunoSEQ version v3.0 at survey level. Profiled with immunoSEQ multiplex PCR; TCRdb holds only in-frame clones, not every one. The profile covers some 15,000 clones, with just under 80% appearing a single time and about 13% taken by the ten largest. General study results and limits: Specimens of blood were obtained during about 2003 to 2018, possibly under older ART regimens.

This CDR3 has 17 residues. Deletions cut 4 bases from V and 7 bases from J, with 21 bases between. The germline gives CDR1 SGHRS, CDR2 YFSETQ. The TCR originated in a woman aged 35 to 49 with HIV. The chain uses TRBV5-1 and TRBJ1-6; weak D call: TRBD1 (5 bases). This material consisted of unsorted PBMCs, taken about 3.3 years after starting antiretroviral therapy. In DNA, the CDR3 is TGCGCCAGCAGCCACGGGGACGGGGGACCGAAGAATTCACCCCTCCACTTT. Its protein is CASSHGDGGPKNSPLHF.